A selection of T cell receptor beta chains follows, all from one sample in a study of shared clonotypes between healthy human individuals. Some clones are missing from TCRdb's copy, which holds only in-frame ones; the method was immunoSEQ multiplex PCR. The repertoire includes about 2 million clones, roughly 94% of them detected once, and 0.1% to 0.15% sits in the top ten. Sequencing used naive CD4+ T cells sorted from blood. The receptors were gathered from a man in his late teens or twenties in good health. Each CDR3 is given with its conserved first and last residue.

TRBV4-1	CASSQDPTGIAFF
TRBV7-2	CASSQKLQGANYGYTF
TRBV28	CASSYLTPGGEKLFF
TRBV7-2	CASSLDGVNTEAFF
TRBV5-4	CASSLLQSGQGYTF
TRBV2	CASSARTGGYGYTF
TRBV5-1	CASSLGQGKADTQYF
TRBV19	CASSRGYTSYEQYF
TRBV7-8	CASSRRYGTGDYEQYF
TRBV5-1	CASSFAAGGPEETQYF
TRBV18	CASSTNRGMEETQYF
TRBV9	CASSGGRSINEKLFF
TRBV18	CASSSTGPPPYEQYF
TRBV2	CASSGSRQTASAQYF
TRBV10-3	CAISEQENTGELFF
TRBV4-2	CASSQVGGNQETQYF
TRBV4-2	CASSQRTGYGNYGYTF
TRBV7-9	CASSPPGLASTDTQYF
TRBV6-6	CASSYSITSGLGYF
TRBV6-5	CASSRGGADGYTF
TRBV28	CASRDISGRKLFF
TRBV28	CASSLKGGNTEAFF
TRBV11-2	CASSFDGVNTGELFF